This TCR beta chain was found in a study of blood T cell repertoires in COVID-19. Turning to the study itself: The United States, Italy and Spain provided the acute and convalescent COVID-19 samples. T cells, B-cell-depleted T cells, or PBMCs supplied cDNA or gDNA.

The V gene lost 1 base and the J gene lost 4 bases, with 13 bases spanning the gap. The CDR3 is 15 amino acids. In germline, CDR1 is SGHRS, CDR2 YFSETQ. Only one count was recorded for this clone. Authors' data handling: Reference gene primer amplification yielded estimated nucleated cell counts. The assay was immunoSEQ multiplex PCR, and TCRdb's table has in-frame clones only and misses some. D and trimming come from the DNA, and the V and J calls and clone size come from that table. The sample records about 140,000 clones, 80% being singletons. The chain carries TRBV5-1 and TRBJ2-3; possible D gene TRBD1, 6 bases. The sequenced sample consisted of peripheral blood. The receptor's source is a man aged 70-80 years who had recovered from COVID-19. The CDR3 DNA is TGCGCCAGCAGCTTGACGGCAGGGGTTGCAGATACGCAGTATTTT. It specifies CASSLTAGVADTQYF. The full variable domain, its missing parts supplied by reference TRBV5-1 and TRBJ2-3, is KAGVTQTPRYLIKTRGQQVTLSCSPISGHRSVSWYQQTPGQGLQFLFEYFSETQRNKGNFPGRFSGRQFSNSRSEMNVSTLELGDSALYLCASSLTAGVADTQYFGPGTRLTVL.